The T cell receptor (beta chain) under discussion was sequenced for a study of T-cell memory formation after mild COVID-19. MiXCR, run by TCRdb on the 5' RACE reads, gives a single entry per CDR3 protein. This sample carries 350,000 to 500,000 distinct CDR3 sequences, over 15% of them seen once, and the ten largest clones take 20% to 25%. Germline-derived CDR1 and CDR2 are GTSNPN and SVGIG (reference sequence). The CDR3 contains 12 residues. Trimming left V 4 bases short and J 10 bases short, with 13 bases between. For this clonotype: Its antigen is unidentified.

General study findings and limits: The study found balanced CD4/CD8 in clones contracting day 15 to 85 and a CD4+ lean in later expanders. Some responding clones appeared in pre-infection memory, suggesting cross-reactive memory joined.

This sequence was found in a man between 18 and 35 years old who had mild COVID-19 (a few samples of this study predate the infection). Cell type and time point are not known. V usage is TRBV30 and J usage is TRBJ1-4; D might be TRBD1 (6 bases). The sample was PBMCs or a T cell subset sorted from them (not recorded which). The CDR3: CAWNRGGGKLFF. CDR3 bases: TGTGCCTGGAACCGAGGAGGGGGAAAACTGTTTTTT.